One and the same sample provided the 32 T cell receptor beta chains below, sequenced in a study of Graves' ophthalmopathy and Graves' hyperthyroidism. Amplified material comprised TCR beta CDR3 regions derived from RNA transcripts. First-round RT-PCR relied on HTBI primers, and a second-round multiplex PCR came next. TCRdb re-analysed the multiplex PCR reads in MiXCR, keeping a single row per CDR3 protein. The profile shows about 700,000 distinct CDR3 sequences, roughly 40% of them singletons. The material sequenced was peripheral blood. The receptors stem from an adult man with Graves' ophthalmopathy.

Regarding this clonotype: A much larger clone differs from this one at a single base, so this may be a read error. The chain joins TRBV9 to TRBJ1-5; D not certain. CDR1 is SGDLS, CDR2 YYNGEE, per germline. The CDR3 covers 14 residues. CDR3 in amino acids: CASSVAPLNQPRHF. Written as DNA, the CDR3 is TGTGCCAGCAGCGTAGCCCCCCTTAATCAGCCCCGGCATTTT. The full variable domain, rest sourced from reference TRBV9 and TRBJ1-5, is DSGVTQTPKHLITATGQRVTLRCSPRSGDLSVYWYQQSLDQGLQFLIQYYNGEERAKGNILERFSAQQFPDLHSELNLSSLELGDSALYFCASSVAPLNQPRHFGDGTRLSIL.

This chain uses TRBV15 with TRBJ1-2; 10 bases agree with TRBD1. Germline trimming cut 3 bases from V and 5 bases from J; bases unmatched to any gene: 6. The germline V gene encodes CDR1 LNHNV and CDR2 YYDKDF (reference sequence). This CDR3 contains 15 residues. CDR3 in amino acids: CATSRGQGRGYGYTF. The CDR3 region has the DNA TGTGCCACCAGCAGGGGACAGGGGAGAGGTTATGGCTACACCTTC. Variable domain in full (rest from reference TRBV15 and TRBJ1-2): DAMVIQNPRYQVTQFGKPVTLSCSQTLNHNVMYWYQQKSSQAPKLLFHYYDKDFNNEADTPDNFQSRRPNTSFCFLDIRSPGLGDTAMYLCATSRGQGRGYGYTFGSGTRLTVV.

V usage is TRBV7-9 and J usage is TRBJ2-5; D perhaps matches TRBD1 (6 bases). CDR1 and CDR2 (germline): SEHNR, FQNEAQ (reference sequence). V shed 5 bases and J shed 0 bases, with 13 bases lying between them. The CDR3 length is 15 residues. CDR3 sequence: CASSQRTGHQETQYF. CDR3 DNA sequence: TGTGCCAGCAGCCAAAGAACAGGGCACCAAGAGACCCAGTACTTC.

This chain connects TRBV11-2 to TRBJ2-7; 7 bases map to TRBD1. The CDR3 is made up of 17 amino acids. The J segment lost 5 bases and the V segment lost 3 bases, leaving 16 bases of the junction unmatched. The germline CDR1 and CDR2 sequences are SGHAT and FQNNGV. CDR3 sequence: CASSFRIRQGRLNEQYF. The CDR3 DNA is TGTGCCAGCAGCTTCAGGATACGACAGGGTCGTCTCAACGAGCAGTACTTC.

This clonotype has just a few counts. The rearrangement joins TRBV5-1 to TRBJ1-3; D is possibly TRBD1 (5 bases). Trimming cost V 0 bases and J 0 bases, with 10 bases left between them. Germline lookup yields CDR1 SGHRS and CDR2 YFSETQ. The CDR3 loop spans 16 amino acids. The CDR3 bases are TGCGCCAGCAGCTTGGGAGACAGACCCTCTGGAAACACCATATATTTT. This encodes CASSLGDRPSGNTIYF.

This sequence joins TRBV7-2 and TRBJ1-1, with TRBD1 as a possible D gene (5 bases). V lost 4 bases and J 1 base, leaving 10 bases between the germline ends. This CDR3 has 14 amino acids. The germline V gene encodes CDR1 SGHTA and CDR2 FQGNSA. The CDR3 bases are TGTGCCAGCAGCTGGGGACGCCAGAACACTGAAGCTTTCTTT. It translates to CASSWGRQNTEAFF.

In the case of this clonotype: The junction shows a germline mismatch at one end, possibly a read error. The chain carries TRBV9 and TRBJ2-6, with TRBD1 matching 7 bases. The germline V gene has CDR1 SGDLS and CDR2 YYNGEE. The CDR3 is made up of 19 amino acids. CDR3 loop: CASSLVTTGSKSGASVLTF. The CDR3 DNA follows: TGTGCCAGCAGCCTGGTTACGACAGGGTCGAAGTCTGGGGCCAGCGTCCTGACTTTC. The variable domain in full, with the rest retrieved from reference TRBV9 and TRBJ2-6, is DSGVTQTPKHLITATGQRVTLRCSPRSGDLSVYWYQQSLDQGLQFLIQYYNGEERAKGNILERFSAQQFPDLHSELNLSSLELGDSALYFCASSLVTTGSKSGASVLTFGAGSRLTVL.

This clonotype was picked up many times. The chain recombines TRBV29-1 with TRBJ1-1; 10 nucleotides match TRBD1. The CDR3 has 17 residues. V lost 6 bases to trimming and J lost 0 bases; unmatched junction nucleotides: 13. Germline CDR1 reads SQVTM; CDR2 reads ANQGSEA. The CDR3 DNA sequence: TGCAGCGTGAAACCAACCAAGACAGGGGGCCTGAACACTGAAGCTTTCTTT. It codes for CSVKPTKTGGLNTEAFF.

This clonotype was observed many times. The CDR3 reads CSVEEGAQGTYEQYF. CDR3 nucleotide sequence: TGCAGCGTTGAAGAAGGGGCACAGGGGACCTACGAGCAGTACTTC. V is TRBV29-1 and J is TRBJ2-7; TRBD1 matches at 7 bases. V shed 0 bases, J shed 2 bases, and the junction held 7 bases outside the gene matches. The CDR3 covers 15 residues. Germline V gives CDR1 SQVTM, CDR2 ANQGSEA.

In its sample, this clonotype was seen many times. The rearrangement links TRBV11-2 to TRBJ2-7; 8 nucleotides line up with TRBD1. CDR1 and CDR2 (germline): SGHAT, FQNNGV. The length of the CDR3 is 13 residues. The ends lost 7 bases at V and 3 bases at J; junction bases unmatched: 5. The CDR3 loop is CASTEGQGYEQYF. The CDR3, as DNA: TGTGCCAGCACCGAAGGACAGGGCTACGAGCAGTACTTC.

This clonotype was detected ten times or more. The chain recombines TRBV19 with TRBJ1-4; D is unclear. Germline CDR1 LNHDA, CDR2 SQIVND (reference sequence). Trimming removed 7 bases from V and 7 bases from J, with 16 bases in between. There are 14 residues in the CDR3. The CDR3 sequence is CASTGLETAEKLFF. For the CDR3, the DNA is TGTGCCAGTACCGGACTCGAAACGGCTGAAAAACTGTTTTTT.

About this clonotype: One base away lies a much larger clone, so this may be a sequencing read error. V is TRBV7-3 and J is TRBJ1-1; perhaps TRBD1 as D (6 bases). The CDR3 covers 13 residues. Germline V gives CDR1 SGHTA, CDR2 FQGTGA. CDR3 sequence (DNA): TGTGCCAGCAGCTTGGAGGGGGGGCTTGAAGCTCTCTTT. Its protein product is CASSLEGGLEALF.

Many counts were recorded for this clonotype. For the CDR3, the DNA is TGTGCCACCAGTAAGGGGGGACAGGGAGGCAATCAGCCCCAGCATTTT. Translated, it gives CATSKGGQGGNQPQHF. The chain has TRBV24-1 and TRBJ1-5, with 9 positions matching TRBD1. This CDR3 comprises 16 residues. Germline CDR1 and CDR2: KGHDR and SFDVKD. V trimming: 6 bases; J trimming: 2 bases; junction bases outside the gene matches: 7.

On this clonotype: Mismatch with germline at one junction end may stem from a read error. The chain links TRBV10-3 to TRBJ1-3, with D unclear. CDR3 length equals 13 residues. Germline loops: CDR1 ENHRY, CDR2 SYGVKD. In DNA form, the CDR3 reads TGTGCCAGCAGTGCTCCTCCTGGAAACACCATATATTTT. This codes for CASSAPPGNTIYF.

The chain is built from TRBV20-1 and TRBJ1-5; D might be TRBD1 (6 bases). Trimming removed 1 base at V and 2 bases at J, with 9 bases between. The CDR3 runs to 14 residues. Germline V gene sequence: CDR1 DFQATT, CDR2 SNEGSKA (reference sequence). CDR3 sequence: CSARAGDGNQPQHF. In DNA form, the CDR3 reads TGCAGTGCTAGAGCAGGGGACGGCAATCAGCCCCAGCATTTT.

The genes are TRBV29-1 and TRBJ2-7; 7 bases line up with TRBD2. The CDR3 spans 14 residues. J lost 0 bases, V lost 7 bases, and 9 bases had no gene match. In germline, CDR1 is SQVTM, CDR2 ANQGSEA. The CDR3: CSDLGRGSSYEQYF. As DNA, the CDR3 is TGCAGCGACCTGGGGCGGGGGAGCTCCTACGAGCAGTACTTC.

About this clonotype: A much larger clone lies a single base off, so this may be a read error. The chain has TRBV29-1 and TRBJ1-6; tentatively, D is TRBD1 (5 bases). Germline CDR1 is SQVTM and CDR2 is ANQGSEA. This CDR3 is built from 14 residues. The V end was cut by 8 bases, the J end by 8 bases, with 19 bases between. CDR3 in DNA: TGCAGCACCCAATTGACAGCCCGTGATTCACCCCTCCACTTT. Protein: CSTQLTARDSPLHF.

DNA of the CDR3: TGTGCCAGCAGCCGAGGGACTAGCGGGGACAGTTCCGGGGAGCTGTTTTTT. This codes for CASSRGTSGDSSGELFF. The chain joins TRBV9 to TRBJ2-2, with 13 bases fitting TRBD2. Unmatched junction bases numbered 9, after V lost 4 bases and J lost 6 bases. The CDR3 is 17 residues long. The V gene's germline CDR1 is SGDLS and CDR2 YYNGEE.

This clonotype has just one count. The chain recombines TRBV10-3 with TRBJ1-4; tentatively, D is TRBD1 (6 bases). CDR1 and CDR2 from the germline V gene are ENHRY and SYGVKD. CDR3 length: 14 amino acids. V dropped 2 bases and J dropped 10 bases, with 14 bases sitting between them. The CDR3 region has the DNA TGTGCCATCAGTGAGACAGGGCACTCTGGAAAACTGTTTTTT. It encodes CAISETGHSGKLFF.

The V and J genes are TRBV11-1 and TRBJ2-5; possible D gene TRBD2, 6 bases. This CDR3 is 18 amino acids long. Trimming left V 1 base short and J 1 base short, with 19 bases between. Germline loops: CDR1 SGHAT, CDR2 FQDESV (reference sequence). The CDR3: CASSLGRVGGTTQETQYF. The CDR3 DNA is TGTGCCAGCAGCTTAGGGCGCGTAGGAGGGACCACCCAAGAGACCCAGTACTTC.

Only a few counts were recorded for this clonotype. The chain is built from TRBV9 and TRBJ2-7, with D perhaps TRBD1 or TRBD2 (5 bases each). The ends were cut back, 2 bases at V and 4 bases at J, with 19 bases in the middle. The CDR3 is 16 amino acids. In germline, CDR1 is SGDLS, CDR2 YYNGEE. The CDR3 reads CASSVEDWVGRYEQYF. For the CDR3, the DNA is TGTGCCAGCAGCGTGGAGGACTGGGTGGGGCGATACGAGCAGTACTTC.

About this clonotype itself: One base away lies a much larger clone, so this may be a sequencing read error. V usage is TRBV7-2 and J usage is TRBJ1-4; D ambiguous. The CDR3 loop spans 11 amino acids. The germline V and J ends were trimmed by 1 base and 13 bases, with 7 bases remaining between them. CDR1 is SGHTA, CDR2 FQGNSA, per germline. The CDR3 DNA follows: TGTGCCAGCAGCTTAGGACCTGCACTGTTTTTT. Encoded protein: CASSLGPALFF.

This clonotype has at least ten counts. The chain uses TRBV12-3 or TRBV12-4 and TRBJ1-3, with D possibly TRBD1 on 5 matching bases. Between the trimmed V and J ends, which lost 2 bases and 8 bases, there was a span of 10 bases. CDR3 length equals 13 residues. The CDR3 here is CASSLNQGDTIYF. The CDR3 DNA follows: TGTGCCAGCAGTTTAAATCAGGGAGACACCATATATTTT.

The gene calls are TRBV9 and TRBJ2-5; D may be TRBD1 or TRBD2 (6 bases each). The CDR3 is 14 amino acids. Germline V gives CDR1 SGDLS, CDR2 YYNGEE. V lost 3 bases to trimming and J lost 4 bases, with 13 bases between them. The CDR3 sequence is CASSGGAVGETQYF. The DNA of the CDR3 is TGTGCCAGCAGCGGGGGGGCGGTCGGAGAGACCCAGTACTTC.

The J gene is TRBJ2-5, the V gene TRBV2, with 10 bases fitting TRBD1. Germline CDR1 reads SNHLY; CDR2 reads FYNNEI. J lost 5 bases, V lost 7 bases, and 7 bases had no gene match. The CDR3 is 14 residues long. CDR3 nucleotides: TGTGCCAGCACCCAGGACAGGGGGTTGGAGACCCAGTACTTC. This gives the protein CASTQDRGLETQYF.

This clonotype was recorded a few times. The chain carries TRBV19 and TRBJ2-2, with D perhaps matching TRBD2 (6 bases). The V end lost 7 bases, the J end lost 1 base, and 13 bases lay between the germline ends. The length of the CDR3 is 15 residues. Germline-derived CDR1 and CDR2 are LNHDA and SQIVND (reference sequence). The CDR3 nucleotides read TGTGCCAGTACCTCAGTGGGGGGGAACACCGGGGAGCTGTTTTTT. Translating gives CASTSVGGNTGELFF.

This clonotype occurred a few times. The rearrangement links TRBV5-1 to TRBJ2-5, with TRBD1 matching 8 bases. CDR1 is SGHRS, CDR2 YFSETQ, per germline. The CDR3 extends over 16 amino acids. Losses at the gene ends were 4 bases for V and 2 bases for J; bases not matched to a gene: 10. The CDR3: CASSITGTGGQETQYF. The CDR3 DNA reads as TGCGCCAGCAGCATAACCGGGACAGGTGGGCAAGAGACCCAGTACTTC.

This clonotype has only a few counts. V is TRBV5-1 and J is TRBJ2-7, with unresolved D. This CDR3 is 16 amino acids long. CDR1 is SGHRS and CDR2 is YFSETQ in the germline V gene. V was shortened by 2 bases and J by 5 bases, with 20 bases between the two germline ends. CDR3 protein: CASSFGRSETRNEQYF. DNA of the CDR3: TGCGCCAGCAGCTTTGGAAGGTCGGAGACCCGGAACGAGCAGTACTTC.

V usage is TRBV29-1 and J usage is TRBJ2-7, with D possibly being TRBD2 (7 bases). V lost 7 bases and J 1 base, leaving 17 bases between the germline ends. From germline, CDR1 is SQVTM and CDR2 ANQGSEA. The CDR3 is 14 residues long. The DNA of the CDR3 is TGCAGCGCTCGGGGGGCTACACCTTCCTACGAGCAGTACTTC. Its translation: CSARGATPSYEQYF.

The chain joins TRBV6-5 to TRBJ2-5; the match to TRBD2 covers 7 bases. Germline V gene lookup returns CDR1 MNHEY and CDR2 SVGAGI. This CDR3 is built from 13 residues. With 8 bases clipped from V and 5 bases from J, the junction kept 8 bases outside the gene matches. CDR3 DNA: TGTGCCAGCTGCAACCCCGGGGGGGAGACCCAGTACTTC. Its protein is CASCNPGGETQYF.

This chain links TRBV10-3 with TRBJ1-2, with 11 nucleotides matching TRBD1. This CDR3 has 12 amino acids. CDR1 and CDR2 from the germline V gene are ENHRY and SYGVKD. V trimming: 10 bases; J trimming: 10 bases; junction bases outside the gene matches: 8. The CDR3: CAKAGTGGAYTF. In nucleotides, the CDR3 is TGTGCCAAGGCAGGGACAGGGGGTGCCTACACCTTC.

Points on this clonotype: The germline gene is not matched at one end of the junction; a read error may be the cause. The genes are TRBV10-2 and TRBJ1-5, with 7 bases aligning to TRBD1. CDR1 is WSHSY and CDR2 is SAAADI in the germline V gene. The length of the CDR3 is 15 residues. This CDR3 is CASSVETGQNQPQHF. The CDR3, as DNA: TGTGCCAGCAGTGTAGAGACAGGGCAAAATCAGCCCCAGCATTTT.